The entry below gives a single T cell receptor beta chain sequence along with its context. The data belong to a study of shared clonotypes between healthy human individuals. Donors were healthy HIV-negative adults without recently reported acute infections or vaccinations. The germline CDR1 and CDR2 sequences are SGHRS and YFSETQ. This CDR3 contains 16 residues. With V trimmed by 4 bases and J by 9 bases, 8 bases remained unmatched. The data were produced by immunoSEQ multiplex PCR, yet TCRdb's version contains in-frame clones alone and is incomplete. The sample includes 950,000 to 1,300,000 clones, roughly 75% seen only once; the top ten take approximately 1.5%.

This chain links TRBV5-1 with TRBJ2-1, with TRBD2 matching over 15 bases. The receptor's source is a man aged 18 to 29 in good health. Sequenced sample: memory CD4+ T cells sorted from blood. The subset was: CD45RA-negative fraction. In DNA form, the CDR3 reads TGCGCCAGCAGCATTGGACTAGCGGGAGGGTCGAGTGAGCAGTTCTTC. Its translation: CASSIGLAGGSSEQFF.